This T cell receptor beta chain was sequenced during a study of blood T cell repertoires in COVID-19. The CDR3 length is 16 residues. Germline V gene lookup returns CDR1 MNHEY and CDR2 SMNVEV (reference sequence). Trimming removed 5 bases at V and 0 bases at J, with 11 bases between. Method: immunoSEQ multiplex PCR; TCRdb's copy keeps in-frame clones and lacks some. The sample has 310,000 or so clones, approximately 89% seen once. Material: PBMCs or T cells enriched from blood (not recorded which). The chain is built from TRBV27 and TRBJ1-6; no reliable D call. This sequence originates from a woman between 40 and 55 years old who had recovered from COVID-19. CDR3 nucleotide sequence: TGTGCCAGCAGTCCCGTTGCGAGCTCCTATAATTCACCCCTCCACTTT. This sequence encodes CASSPVASSYNSPLHF.